The T cell receptor (beta chain) under discussion was sequenced for a study of blood T cell repertoires in COVID-19. Study details: Collection of acute and convalescent COVID-19 samples took place in the United States, Italy and Spain. In each case, the material was cDNA or gDNA derived from T cells, B-cell-depleted T cells, or PBMCs.

The J segment lost 2 bases and the V segment lost 5 bases, leaving 7 bases of the junction unmatched. Germline CDR1 reads SGHTA; CDR2 reads FQGNSA. The CDR3 is 15 residues long. Authors' methods: Estimation of nucleated cell counts relied on the amplification of reference gene primers. Repertoires were generated with immunoSEQ multiplex PCR, while TCRdb's copy carries only in-frame clones and drops some. V and J calls and clone size are those listed in that table; D and trimming were worked out from the DNA. The sample contains some 120,000 clones, roughly four fifths of which appear only once. This sequence joins TRBV7-2 and TRBJ2-7, with 9 bases identical to TRBD2. The sequence came from a human donor in a cohort sampled during active COVID-19. Sequencing was performed on peripheral blood. CDR3 protein: CASSRPTSGTYEQYF. CDR3 nucleotide sequence: TGTGCCAGCAGCCGCCCGACTAGCGGCACCTACGAGCAGTACTTC.